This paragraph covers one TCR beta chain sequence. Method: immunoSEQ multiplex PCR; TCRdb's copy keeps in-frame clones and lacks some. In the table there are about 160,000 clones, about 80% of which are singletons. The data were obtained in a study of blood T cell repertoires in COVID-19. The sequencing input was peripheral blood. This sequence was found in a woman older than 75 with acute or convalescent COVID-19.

In DNA, the CDR3 is TGTGCCACCAGTGGTGCTAGCGGGATCCAAGAGACCCAGTACTTC. Protein sequence: CATSGASGIQETQYF. The rearrangement uses TRBV24-1 and TRBJ2-5; 9 bases map to TRBD2. Germline V gene lookup returns CDR1 KGHDR and CDR2 SFDVKD. The CDR3 length is 15 residues. V was clipped by 5 bases and J by 1 base; unmatched bases: 4.